The 2 T cell receptor beta chains reported below all come from one sample, sequenced in a study of radiotherapy plus CTLA-4 blockade in lung cancer. Libraries were prepared by immunoSEQ multiplex PCR; TCRdb keeps only in-frame clonotypes and omits some of them. The table includes some 15,000 clones, roughly 86% detected once. The sample consisted of peripheral blood, taken from a patient treated with radiotherapy plus ipilimumab. These receptors came from a human donor with non-small cell lung cancer that progressed on radiotherapy plus ipilimumab. Some clones in this sample may be carry-over from other donors' samples.

The chain recombines TRBV6-1 with TRBJ2-7; unclear D gene. The CDR3 spans 12 residues. V was pared by 0 bases and J by 4 bases, with 4 bases between. CDR1 is MNHNS and CDR2 is SASEGT in the germline V gene. The CDR3 DNA follows: TGTGCCAGCAGTGAAGCTTCGTACGAGCAGTACTTC. Translation: CASSEASYEQYF.

The chain links TRBV7-2 to TRBJ2-4, with D unresolved. The CDR3 has 14 amino acids. With 3 bases removed from V and 6 bases from J, the gap between germline ends came to 12 bases. Germline CDR1 and CDR2: SGHTA and FQGNSA. This CDR3 is CASSFFGERNIQYF. CDR3 in DNA: TGTGCCAGCAGCTTCTTTGGTGAGAGAAACATTCAGTACTTC.